The entry below describes one T cell receptor (beta chain). The data derive from a study of blood T cell repertoires in COVID-19. Trimming left V 2 bases short and J 1 base short, with 10 bases between. CDR3 size: 15 residues. CDR1 and CDR2 from the germline V gene are SGHNT and YENEEA. Data came from immunoSEQ multiplex PCR; TCRdb stores just in-frame clones and leaves some out. The repertoire holds about 190,000 clones, with about three quarters as singletons. The chain is built from TRBV11-3 and TRBJ2-3; TRBD1 is a possible D gene (6 bases). The sequence was obtained from a woman older than 75 with active or convalescent COVID-19. The sequencing sample was made of peripheral blood. The CDR3 DNA reads TGTGCCAGCAGCTTAAGGGACACCCGCACAGATACGCAGTATTTT. Translated: CASSLRDTRTDTQYF.